This T cell receptor (beta chain) was obtained from a study of T cells in Graves' hyperthyroidism and ophthalmopathy. Germline V gives CDR1 SGHRS, CDR2 YFSETQ. The V segment lost 4 bases and the J segment 4 bases; nucleotides outside the gene matches: 9. This CDR3 comprises 16 residues. Each person with ophthalmopathy scored at least 3 on the Clinical Activity Score, reached NOSPECS grade 4 or higher, and had been ill under 3 months. Exclusion of patients followed from uncontrolled infection, other autoimmune disease, pregnancy or lactation. Researchers amplified the TCR beta CDR3 regions from RNA transcripts. HTBI primers were the set used in a first-round RT-PCR of the TCR CDR3. TCRdb processed the multiplex PCR reads anew with MiXCR; each CDR3 protein has one entry. The table has around 350,000 distinct CDR3 sequences, roughly 15% seen once. There are many counts of this clonotype.

The origin of this receptor is a woman aged 30 to 39 with Graves' ophthalmopathy. The V call is TRBV5-1, the J call TRBJ2-1; 9 bases match TRBD2. Sample: blood. The CDR3 DNA reads TGCGCCAGCAGCCCGGGGGGCGGGGGGGCGTACAATGAGCAGTTCTTC. This sequence encodes CASSPGGGGAYNEQFF.